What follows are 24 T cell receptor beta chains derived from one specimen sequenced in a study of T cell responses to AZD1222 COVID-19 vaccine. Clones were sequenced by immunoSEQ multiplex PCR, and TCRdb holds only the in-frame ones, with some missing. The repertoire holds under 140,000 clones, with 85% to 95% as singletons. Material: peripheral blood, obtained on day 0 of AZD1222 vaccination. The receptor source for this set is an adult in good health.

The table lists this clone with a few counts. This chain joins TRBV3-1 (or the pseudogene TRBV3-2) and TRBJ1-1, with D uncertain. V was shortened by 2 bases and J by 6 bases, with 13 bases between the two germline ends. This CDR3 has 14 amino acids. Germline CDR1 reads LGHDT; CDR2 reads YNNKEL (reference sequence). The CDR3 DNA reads TGTGCCAGCAGCCAAAAGGGATGGAGTCCTGAAGCTTTCTTT. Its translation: CASSQKGWSPEAFF.

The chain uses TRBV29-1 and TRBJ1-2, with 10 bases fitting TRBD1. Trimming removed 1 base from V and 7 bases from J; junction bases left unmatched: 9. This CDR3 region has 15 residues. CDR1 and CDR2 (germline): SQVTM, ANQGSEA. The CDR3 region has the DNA TGCAGCGTTGAAGCTCGACAGGGGGCGTCTGGTGGCTACACCTTC. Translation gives CSVEARQGASGGYTF.

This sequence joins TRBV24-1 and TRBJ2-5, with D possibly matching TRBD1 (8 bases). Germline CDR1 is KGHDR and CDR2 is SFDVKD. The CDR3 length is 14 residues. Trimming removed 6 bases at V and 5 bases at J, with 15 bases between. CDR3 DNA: TGTGCCACCAGTCAGGGGGCGGGGGCGGAGACCCAGTACTTC. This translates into CATSQGAGAETQYF.

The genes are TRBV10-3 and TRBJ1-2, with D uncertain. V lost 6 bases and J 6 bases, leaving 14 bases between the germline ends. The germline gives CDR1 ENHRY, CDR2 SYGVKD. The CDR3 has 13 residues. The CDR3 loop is CAIRRLGYDGYTF. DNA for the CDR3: TGTGCCATCAGGAGGCTGGGGTATGATGGCTACACCTTC.

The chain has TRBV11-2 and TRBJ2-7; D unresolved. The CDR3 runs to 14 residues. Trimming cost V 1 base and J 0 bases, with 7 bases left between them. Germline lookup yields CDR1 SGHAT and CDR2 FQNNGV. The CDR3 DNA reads TGTGCCAGCAGCTTAGGACTCATCTCCTACGAGCAGTACTTC. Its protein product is CASSLGLISYEQYF.

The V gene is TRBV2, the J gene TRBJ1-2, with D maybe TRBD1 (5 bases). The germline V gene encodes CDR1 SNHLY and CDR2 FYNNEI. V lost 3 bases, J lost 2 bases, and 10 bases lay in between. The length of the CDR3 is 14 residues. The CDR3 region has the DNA TGTGCCAGCAGTGAGGGCGGGACCAACTATGGCTACACCTTC. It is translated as CASSEGGTNYGYTF.

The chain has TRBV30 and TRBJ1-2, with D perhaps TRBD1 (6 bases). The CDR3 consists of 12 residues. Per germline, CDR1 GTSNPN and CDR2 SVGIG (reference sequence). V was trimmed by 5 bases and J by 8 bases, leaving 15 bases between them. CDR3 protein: CAWVRGYQGYTF. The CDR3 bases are TGTGCCTGGGTCAGGGGTTATCAAGGCTACACCTTC.

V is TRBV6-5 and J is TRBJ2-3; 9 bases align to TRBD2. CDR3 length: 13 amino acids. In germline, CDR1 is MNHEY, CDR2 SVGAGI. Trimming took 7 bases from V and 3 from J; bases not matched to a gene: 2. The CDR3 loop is CASTSGVTDTQYF. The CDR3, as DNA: TGTGCCAGCACTAGCGGGGTTACAGATACGCAGTATTTT.

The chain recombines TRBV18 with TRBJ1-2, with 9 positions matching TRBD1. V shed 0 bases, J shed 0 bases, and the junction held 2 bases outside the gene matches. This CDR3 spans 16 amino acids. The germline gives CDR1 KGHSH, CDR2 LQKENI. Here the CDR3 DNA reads TGTGCCAGCTCACCACCGGGACAGGGAGCTAACTATGGCTACACCTTC. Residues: CASSPPGQGANYGYTF.

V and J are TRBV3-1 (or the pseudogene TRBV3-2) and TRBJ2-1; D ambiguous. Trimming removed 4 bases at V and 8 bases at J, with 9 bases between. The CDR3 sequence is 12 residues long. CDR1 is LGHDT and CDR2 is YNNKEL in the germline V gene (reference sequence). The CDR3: CASSLLSDEQFF. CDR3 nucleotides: TGTGCCAGCAGCCTTCTAAGCGATGAGCAGTTCTTC.

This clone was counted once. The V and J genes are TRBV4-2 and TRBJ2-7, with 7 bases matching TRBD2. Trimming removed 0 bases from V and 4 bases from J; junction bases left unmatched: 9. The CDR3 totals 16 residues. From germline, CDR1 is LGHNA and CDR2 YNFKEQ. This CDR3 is CASSQDLLAETYEQYF. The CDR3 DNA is TGTGCCAGCAGCCAAGATCTCCTAGCGGAAACTTACGAGCAGTACTTC.

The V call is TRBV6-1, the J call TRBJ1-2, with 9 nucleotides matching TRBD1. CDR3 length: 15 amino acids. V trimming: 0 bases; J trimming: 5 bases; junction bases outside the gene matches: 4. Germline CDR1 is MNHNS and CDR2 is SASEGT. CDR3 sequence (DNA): TGTGCCAGCAGTGAAGCCGGGACAGGGTCTTATGGCTACACCTTC. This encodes CASSEAGTGSYGYTF.

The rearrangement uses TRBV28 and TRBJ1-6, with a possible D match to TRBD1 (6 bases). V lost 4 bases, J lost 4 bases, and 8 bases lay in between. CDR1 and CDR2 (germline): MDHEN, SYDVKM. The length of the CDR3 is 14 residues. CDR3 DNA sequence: TGTGCCAGCAGTTCGGGACAATATAATTCACCCCTCCACTTT. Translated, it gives CASSSGQYNSPLHF.

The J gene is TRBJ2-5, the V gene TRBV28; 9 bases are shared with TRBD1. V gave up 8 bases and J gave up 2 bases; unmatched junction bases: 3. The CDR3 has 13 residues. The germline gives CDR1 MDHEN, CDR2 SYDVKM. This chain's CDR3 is CASGTGRQETQYF. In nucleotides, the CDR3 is TGTGCCAGCGGGACAGGGCGGCAAGAGACCCAGTACTTC.

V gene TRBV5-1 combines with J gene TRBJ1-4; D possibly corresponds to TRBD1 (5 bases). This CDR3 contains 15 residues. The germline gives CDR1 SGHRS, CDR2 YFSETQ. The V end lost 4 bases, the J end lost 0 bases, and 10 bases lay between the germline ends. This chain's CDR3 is CASSQGLATNEKLFF. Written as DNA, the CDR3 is TGCGCCAGCAGCCAGGGCCTTGCAACTAATGAAAAACTGTTTTTT.

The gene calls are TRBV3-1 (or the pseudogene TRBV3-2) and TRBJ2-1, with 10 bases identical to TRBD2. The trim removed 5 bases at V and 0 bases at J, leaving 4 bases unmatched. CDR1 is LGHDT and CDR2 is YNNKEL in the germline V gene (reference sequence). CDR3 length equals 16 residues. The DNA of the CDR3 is TGTGCCAGCAGCTCGTCTAGCGGGAGCTCCTACAATGAGCAGTTCTTC. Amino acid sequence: CASSSSSGSSYNEQFF.

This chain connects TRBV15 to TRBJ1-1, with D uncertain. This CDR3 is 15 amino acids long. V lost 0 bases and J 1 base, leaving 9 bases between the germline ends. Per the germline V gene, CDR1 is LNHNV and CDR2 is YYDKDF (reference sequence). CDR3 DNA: TGTGCCACCAGCAGAGACCGCGAGGGGAACACTGAAGCTTTCTTT. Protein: CATSRDREGNTEAFF.

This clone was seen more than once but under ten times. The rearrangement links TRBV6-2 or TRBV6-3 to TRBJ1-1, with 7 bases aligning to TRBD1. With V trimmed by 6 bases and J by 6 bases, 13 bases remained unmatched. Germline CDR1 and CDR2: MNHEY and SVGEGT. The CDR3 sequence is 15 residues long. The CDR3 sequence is CASSPRQGSAAEAFF. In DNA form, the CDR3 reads TGTGCCAGCAGCCCCAGACAGGGATCGGCAGCTGAAGCTTTCTTT.

The CDR3 bases are TGCAGCGATGGGGGACAGGGGAGCACCGGGGAGCTGTTTTTT. It codes for CSDGGQGSTGELFF. The chain carries TRBV29-1 and TRBJ2-2; 10 bases map to TRBD1. J lost 4 bases, V lost 7 bases, and 6 bases had no gene match. The length of the CDR3 is 14 residues. Germline V CDR1 and CDR2: SQVTM, ANQGSEA.

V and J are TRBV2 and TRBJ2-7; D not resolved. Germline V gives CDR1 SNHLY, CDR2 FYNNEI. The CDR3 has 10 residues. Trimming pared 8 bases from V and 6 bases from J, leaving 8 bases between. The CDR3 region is CASLPGEQYF. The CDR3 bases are TGTGCCAGCCTTCCGGGCGAGCAGTACTTC.

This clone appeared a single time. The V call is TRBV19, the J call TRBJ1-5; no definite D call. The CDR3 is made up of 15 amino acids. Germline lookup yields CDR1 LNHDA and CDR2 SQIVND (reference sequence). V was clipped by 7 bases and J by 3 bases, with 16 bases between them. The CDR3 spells CASTPKPRLNQPQHF. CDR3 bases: TGTGCCAGTACCCCCAAGCCAAGGCTCAATCAGCCCCAGCATTTT. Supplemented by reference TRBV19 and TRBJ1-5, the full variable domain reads DGGITQSPKYLFRKEGQNVTLSCEQNLNHDAMYWYRQDPGQGLRLIYYSQIVNDFQKGDIAEGYSVSREKKESFPLTVTSAQKNPTAFYLCASTPKPRLNQPQHFGDGTRLSIL.

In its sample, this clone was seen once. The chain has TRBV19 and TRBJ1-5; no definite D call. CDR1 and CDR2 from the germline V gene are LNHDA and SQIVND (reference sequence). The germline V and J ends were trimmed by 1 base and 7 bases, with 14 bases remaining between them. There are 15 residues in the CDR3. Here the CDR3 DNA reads TGTGCCAGTAGTATAGGGGAGGGCAGCGGGCAGCCCCAGCATTTT. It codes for CASSIGEGSGQPQHF. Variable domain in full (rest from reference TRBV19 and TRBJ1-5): DGGITQSPKYLFRKEGQNVTLSCEQNLNHDAMYWYRQDPGQGLRLIYYSQIVNDFQKGDIAEGYSVSREKKESFPLTVTSAQKNPTAFYLCASSIGEGSGQPQHFGDGTRLSIL.

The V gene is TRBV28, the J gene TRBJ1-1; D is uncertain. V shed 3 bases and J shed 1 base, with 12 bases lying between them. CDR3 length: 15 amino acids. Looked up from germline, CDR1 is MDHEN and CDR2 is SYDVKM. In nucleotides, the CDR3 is TGTGCCAGCAGTTTTAGGAGGGCCCAGAACACTGAAGCTTTCTTT. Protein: CASSFRRAQNTEAFF.

CDR3 protein: CASSRGQGLNTEAFF. The CDR3 DNA follows: TGTGCCAGCAGCAGAGGGCAGGGTTTGAACACTGAAGCTTTCTTT. This rearrangement joins TRBV7-9 to TRBJ1-1; D is possibly TRBD1 (5 bases). The CDR3 is made up of 15 amino acids. Germline V lookup: CDR1 SEHNR, CDR2 FQNEAQ (reference sequence). The V end was cut by 5 bases, the J end by 0 bases, with 13 bases between. Full variable domain (missing parts from reference TRBV7-9 and TRBJ1-1): DTGVSQNPRHKITKRGQNVTFRCDPISEHNRLYWYRQTLGQGPEFLTYFQNEAQLEKSRLLSDRFSAERPKGSFSTLEIQRTEQGDSAMYLCASSRGQGLNTEAFFGQGTRLTVV.